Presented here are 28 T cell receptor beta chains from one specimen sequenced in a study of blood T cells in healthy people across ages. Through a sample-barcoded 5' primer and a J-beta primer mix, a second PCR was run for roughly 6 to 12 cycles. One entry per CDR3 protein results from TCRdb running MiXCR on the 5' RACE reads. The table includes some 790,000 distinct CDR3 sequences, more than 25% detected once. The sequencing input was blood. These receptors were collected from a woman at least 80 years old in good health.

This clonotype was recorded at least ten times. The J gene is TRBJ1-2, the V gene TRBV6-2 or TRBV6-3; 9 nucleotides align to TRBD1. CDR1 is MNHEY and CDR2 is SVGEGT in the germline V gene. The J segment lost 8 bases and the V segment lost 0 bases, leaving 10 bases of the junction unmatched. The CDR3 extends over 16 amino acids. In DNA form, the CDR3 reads TGTGCCAGCAGTTACTCACGACGGGACAGGGTCGTCGGCTACACCTTC. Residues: CASSYSRRDRVVGYTF.

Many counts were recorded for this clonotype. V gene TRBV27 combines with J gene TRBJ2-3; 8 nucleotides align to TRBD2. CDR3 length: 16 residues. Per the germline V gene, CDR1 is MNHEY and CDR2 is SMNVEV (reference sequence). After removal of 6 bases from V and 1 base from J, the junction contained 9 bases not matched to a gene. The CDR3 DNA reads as TGTGCCAGCAGCACCATAGCGGGACACGGCACAGATACGCAGTATTTT. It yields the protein CASSTIAGHGTDTQYF.

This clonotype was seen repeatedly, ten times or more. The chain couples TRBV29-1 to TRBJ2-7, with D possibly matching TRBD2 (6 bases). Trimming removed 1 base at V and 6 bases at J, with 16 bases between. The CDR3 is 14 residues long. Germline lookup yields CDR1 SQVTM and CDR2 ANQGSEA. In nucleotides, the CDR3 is TGCAGCGTTGAAGCCCAAGACGGGGGACGCGAGCAGTACTTC. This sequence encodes CSVEAQDGGREQYF.

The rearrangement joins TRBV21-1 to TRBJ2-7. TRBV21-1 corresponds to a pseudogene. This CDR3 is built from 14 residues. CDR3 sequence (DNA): TGTGCCAGCAGCAAACTAGGAGGCCGCTACGAGCAGTACTTC. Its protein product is CASSKLGGRYEQYF.

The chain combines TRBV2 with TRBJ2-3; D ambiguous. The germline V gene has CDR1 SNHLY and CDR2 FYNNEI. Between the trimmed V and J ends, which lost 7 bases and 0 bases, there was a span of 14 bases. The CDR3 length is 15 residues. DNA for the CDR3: TGTGCCAGCACTCGAGCCCCATCTAGCACAGATACGCAGTATTTT. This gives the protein CASTRAPSSTDTQYF.

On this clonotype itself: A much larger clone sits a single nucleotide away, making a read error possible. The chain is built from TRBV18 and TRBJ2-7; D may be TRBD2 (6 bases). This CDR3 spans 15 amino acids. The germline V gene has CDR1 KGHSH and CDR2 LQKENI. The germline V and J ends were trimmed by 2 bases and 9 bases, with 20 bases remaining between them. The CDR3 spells CASSPRRAKEGGQYF. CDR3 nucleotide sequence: TGTGCCAGCTCACCAAGGAGGGCGAAAGAAGGAGGGCAGTACTTC.

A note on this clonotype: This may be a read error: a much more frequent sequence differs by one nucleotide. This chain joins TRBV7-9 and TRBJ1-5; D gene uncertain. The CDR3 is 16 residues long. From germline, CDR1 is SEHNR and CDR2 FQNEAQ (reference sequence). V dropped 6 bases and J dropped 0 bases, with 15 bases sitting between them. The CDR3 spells CASSPGAGHSNQPQHF. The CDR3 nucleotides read TGTGCCAGCAGTCCCGGTGCAGGCCATAGCAATCAGCCCCAGCATTTT.

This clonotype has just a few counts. CDR3: CATSQRRDKTEAFF. CDR3 DNA: TGTGCCACCAGTCAGAGGAGGGATAAGACTGAAGCTTTCTTT. This chain joins TRBV15 and TRBJ1-1; D unresolved. Germline V gives CDR1 LNHNV, CDR2 YYDKDF (reference sequence). CDR3 length equals 14 residues. V was shortened by 6 bases and J by 5 bases, with 16 bases between the two germline ends.

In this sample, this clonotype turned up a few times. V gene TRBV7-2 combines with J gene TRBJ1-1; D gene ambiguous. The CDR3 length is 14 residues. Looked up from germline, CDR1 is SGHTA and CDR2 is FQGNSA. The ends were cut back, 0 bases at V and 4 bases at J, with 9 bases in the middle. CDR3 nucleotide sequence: TGTGCCAGCAGCTTAGCGGAAGGTGGCACTGAAGCTTTCTTT. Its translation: CASSLAEGGTEAFF.

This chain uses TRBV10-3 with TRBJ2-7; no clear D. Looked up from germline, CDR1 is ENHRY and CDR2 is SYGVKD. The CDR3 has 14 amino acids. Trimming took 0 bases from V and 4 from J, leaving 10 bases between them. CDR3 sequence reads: CAISESTAEYEQYF. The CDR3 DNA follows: TGTGCCATCAGTGAGTCAACGGCGGAGTACGAGCAGTACTTC.

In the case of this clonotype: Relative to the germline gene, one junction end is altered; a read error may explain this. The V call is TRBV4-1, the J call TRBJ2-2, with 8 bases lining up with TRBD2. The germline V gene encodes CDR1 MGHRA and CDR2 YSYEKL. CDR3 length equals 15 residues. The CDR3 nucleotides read TGCGCCAGCAGCCAATCGGGGGGGCGGACCGGGGAGCGGTTTTTT. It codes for CASSQSGGRTGERFF.

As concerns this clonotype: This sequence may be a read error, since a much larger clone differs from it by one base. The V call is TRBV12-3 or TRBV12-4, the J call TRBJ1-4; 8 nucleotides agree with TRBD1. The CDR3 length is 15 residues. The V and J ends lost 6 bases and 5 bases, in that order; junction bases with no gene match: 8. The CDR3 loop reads CASRDTGGRNEKLFF. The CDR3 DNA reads TGTGCCAGCAGAGACACAGGGGGGCGGAATGAAAAACTGTTTTTT.

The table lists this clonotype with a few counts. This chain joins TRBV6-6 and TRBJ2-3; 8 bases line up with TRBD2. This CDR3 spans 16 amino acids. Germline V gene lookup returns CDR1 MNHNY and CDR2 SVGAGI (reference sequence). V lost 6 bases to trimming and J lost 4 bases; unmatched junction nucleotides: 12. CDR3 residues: CASRQGSGGAADTQYF. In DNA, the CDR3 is TGTGCCAGCAGGCAAGGGTCCGGGGGGGCCGCAGATACGCAGTATTTT.

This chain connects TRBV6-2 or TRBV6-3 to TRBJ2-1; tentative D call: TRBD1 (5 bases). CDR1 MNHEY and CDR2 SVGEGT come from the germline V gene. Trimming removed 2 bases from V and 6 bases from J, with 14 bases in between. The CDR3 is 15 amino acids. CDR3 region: CASSYGRGGCNEQFF. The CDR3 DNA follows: TGTGCCAGCAGTTACGGAAGGGGTGGGTGCAATGAGCAGTTCTTC.

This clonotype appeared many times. The CDR3 DNA follows: TGTGCCAGCTCAAGACTAGCGGAGACCTACGAGCAGTACTTC. This encodes CASSRLAETYEQYF. The V gene is TRBV18, the J gene TRBJ2-7; TRBD2 agrees at 9 bases. The CDR3 is 14 residues long. V lost 5 bases to trimming and J lost 2 bases; unmatched junction nucleotides: 4. Per the germline V gene, CDR1 is KGHSH and CDR2 is LQKENI.

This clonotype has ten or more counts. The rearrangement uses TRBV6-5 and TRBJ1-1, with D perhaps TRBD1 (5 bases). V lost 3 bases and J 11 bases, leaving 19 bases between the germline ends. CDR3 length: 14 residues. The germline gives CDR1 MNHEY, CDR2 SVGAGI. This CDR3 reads CASSYPGSSGWAFF. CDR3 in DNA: TGTGCCAGCAGTTATCCGGGGAGCTCAGGGTGGGCTTTCTTT.

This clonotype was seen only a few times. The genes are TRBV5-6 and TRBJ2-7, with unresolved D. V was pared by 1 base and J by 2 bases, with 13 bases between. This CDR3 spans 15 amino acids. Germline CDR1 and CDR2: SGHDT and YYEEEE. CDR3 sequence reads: CASSLFFRPTYEQYF. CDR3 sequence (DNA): TGTGCCAGCAGCTTGTTTTTCAGGCCGACCTACGAGCAGTACTTC.

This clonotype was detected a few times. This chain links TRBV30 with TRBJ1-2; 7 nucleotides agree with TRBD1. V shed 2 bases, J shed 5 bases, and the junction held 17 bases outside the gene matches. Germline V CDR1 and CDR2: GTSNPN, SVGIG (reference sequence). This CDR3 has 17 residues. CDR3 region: CAWSPRRGDRLFYGYTF. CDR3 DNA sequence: TGTGCCTGGAGTCCCCGCCGGGGGGACAGATTGTTTTATGGCTACACCTTC.

The CDR3 region is CASSADGIGYTF. The CDR3, as DNA: TGTGCCAGCAGCGCGGACGGTATTGGCTACACCTTC. V gene TRBV9 combines with J gene TRBJ1-2; D call uncertain. This CDR3 has 12 amino acids. Trimming removed 3 bases from V and 7 bases from J, with 10 bases in between. Germline V gives CDR1 SGDLS, CDR2 YYNGEE.

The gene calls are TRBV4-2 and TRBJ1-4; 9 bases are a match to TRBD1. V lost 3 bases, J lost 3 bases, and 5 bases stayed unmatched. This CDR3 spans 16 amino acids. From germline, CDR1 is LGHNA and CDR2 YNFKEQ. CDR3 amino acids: CASSQVQGAPNEKLFF. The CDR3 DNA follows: TGTGCCAGCAGCCAGGTACAGGGGGCTCCTAATGAAAAACTGTTTTTT.

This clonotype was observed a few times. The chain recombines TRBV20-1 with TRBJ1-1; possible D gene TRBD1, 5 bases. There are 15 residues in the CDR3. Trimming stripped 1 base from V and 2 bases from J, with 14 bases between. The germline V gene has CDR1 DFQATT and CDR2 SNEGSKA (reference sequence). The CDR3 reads CSARVPRGGNTEAFF. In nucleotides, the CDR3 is TGCAGTGCTAGAGTCCCCCGCGGGGGTAACACTGAAGCTTTCTTT.

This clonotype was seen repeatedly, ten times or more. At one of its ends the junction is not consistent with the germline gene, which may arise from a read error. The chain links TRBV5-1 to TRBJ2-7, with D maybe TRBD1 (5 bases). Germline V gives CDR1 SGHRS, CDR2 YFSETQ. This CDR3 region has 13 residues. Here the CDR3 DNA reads TGTGCCAGCAGTTTGGACACAAGCTACGAGCAGTACTTC. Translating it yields CASSLDTSYEQYF. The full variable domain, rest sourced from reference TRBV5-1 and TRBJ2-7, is KAGVTQTPRYLIKTRGQQVTLSCSPISGHRSVSWYQQTPGQGLQFLFEYFSETQRNKGNFPGRFSGRQFSNSRSEMNVSTLELGDSALYLCASSLDTSYEQYFGPGTRLTVT.

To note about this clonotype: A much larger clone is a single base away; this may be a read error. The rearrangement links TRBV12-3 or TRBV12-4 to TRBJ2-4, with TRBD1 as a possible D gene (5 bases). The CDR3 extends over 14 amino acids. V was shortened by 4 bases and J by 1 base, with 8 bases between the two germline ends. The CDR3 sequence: CASSCAGAKNIQYF. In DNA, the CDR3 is TGTGCCAGCAGTTGTGCAGGGGCCAAAAACATTCAGTACTTC.

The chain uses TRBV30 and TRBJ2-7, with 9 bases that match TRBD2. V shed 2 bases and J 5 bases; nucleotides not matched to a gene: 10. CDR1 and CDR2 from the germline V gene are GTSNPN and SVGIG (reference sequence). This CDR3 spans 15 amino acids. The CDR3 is CAWSKRGVPRHEQYF. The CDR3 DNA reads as TGTGCCTGGAGTAAGCGGGGGGTACCAAGGCACGAGCAGTACTTC.

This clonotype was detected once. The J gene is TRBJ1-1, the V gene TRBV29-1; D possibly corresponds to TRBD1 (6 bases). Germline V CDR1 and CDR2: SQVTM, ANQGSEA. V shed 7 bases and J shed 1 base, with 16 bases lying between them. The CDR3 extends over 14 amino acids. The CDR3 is CSASSTGGNTEAFF. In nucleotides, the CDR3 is TGCAGCGCAAGCTCGACAGGTGGGAACACTGAAGCTTTCTTT.

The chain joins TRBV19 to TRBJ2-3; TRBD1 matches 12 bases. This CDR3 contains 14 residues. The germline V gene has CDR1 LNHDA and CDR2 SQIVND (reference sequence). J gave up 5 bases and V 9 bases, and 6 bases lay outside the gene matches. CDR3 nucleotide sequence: TGTGCCAGCTCGGGACAGGGGGCTATAGATACGCAGTATTTT. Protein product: CASSGQGAIDTQYF.

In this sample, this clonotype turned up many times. The CDR3 nucleotides are TGTGCCAGCAGCCGGCCAGGGGGCTACGACGAGCAGTACTTC. It yields the protein CASSRPGGYDEQYF. V usage is TRBV14 and J usage is TRBJ2-7, with TRBD1 matching 8 bases. The CDR3 has 14 residues. V shed 4 bases and J 5 bases; nucleotides not matched to a gene: 7. Germline lookup yields CDR1 SGHDN and CDR2 FVKESK.

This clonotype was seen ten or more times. In DNA, the CDR3 is TGTGCCAGCAGCCCCACCGGGACTAGCGGCGGAGATACGCAGTATTTT. This codes for CASSPTGTSGGDTQYF. The chain has TRBV5-5 and TRBJ2-3; TRBD2 matches 11 bases. CDR1 and CDR2 from the germline V gene are SGHKS and YYEKEE (reference sequence). This CDR3 comprises 16 residues. Trimming took 4 bases from V and 5 from J; bases not matched to a gene: 9.